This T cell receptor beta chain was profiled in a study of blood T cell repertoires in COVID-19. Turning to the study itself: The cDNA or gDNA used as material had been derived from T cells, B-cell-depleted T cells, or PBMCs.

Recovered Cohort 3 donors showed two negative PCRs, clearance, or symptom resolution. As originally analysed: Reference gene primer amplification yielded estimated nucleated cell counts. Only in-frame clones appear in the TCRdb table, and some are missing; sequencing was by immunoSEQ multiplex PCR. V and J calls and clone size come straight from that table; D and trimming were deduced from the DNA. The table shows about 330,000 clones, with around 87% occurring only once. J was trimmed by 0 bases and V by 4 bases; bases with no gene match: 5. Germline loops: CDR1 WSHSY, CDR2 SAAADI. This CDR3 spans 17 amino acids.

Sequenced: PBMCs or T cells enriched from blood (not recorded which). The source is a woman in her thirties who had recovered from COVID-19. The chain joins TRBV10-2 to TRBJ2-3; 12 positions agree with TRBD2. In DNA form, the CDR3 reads TGCGCCAGCAGTGGGTTCGGGACTAGCGGGAGCACAGATACGCAGTATTTT. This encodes CASSGFGTSGSTDTQYF.